The sequence of this TCR beta chain was determined in a study of blood T cell repertoires in COVID-19. In the study overall: Material from acute and convalescent COVID-19 was sourced from the United States, Italy and Spain. In each case, the material was cDNA or gDNA derived from T cells, B-cell-depleted T cells, or PBMCs.

Original processing methods: Nucleated cell number was recorded as an estimate derived from reference gene primer amplification. Clones were read by immunoSEQ multiplex PCR, and TCRdb kept only the in-frame ones, dropping some. The V and J calls and clone size were taken over from that table, and D and trimming were inferred from the DNA. The top ten clones hold around 2.8% of a sample with 200,000 to 300,000 clones, 86% of them seen once. This CDR3 is 14 amino acids long. V shed 1 base, J shed 8 bases, and the junction held 3 bases outside the gene matches. In germline, CDR1 is SEHNR, CDR2 FQNEAQ (reference sequence). In this sample, this clone turned up a few times.

The sequenced sample consisted of peripheral blood. The receptor was derived from a woman aged 25 to 39 who had recovered from COVID-19. The genes are TRBV7-9 and TRBJ2-1, with 9 bases aligning to TRBD1. The CDR3 DNA reads as TGTGCCAGCAGCTTAGGGACAGGGGTGGATGAGCAGTTCTTC. Translating gives CASSLGTGVDEQFF.